Following are 19 T cell receptor beta chains from one sample sequenced in a study of cytomegalovirus exposure and HLA in healthy donors. The primer mix had 60 Vbeta and 13 Jbeta primers. The data were produced by immunoSEQ multiplex PCR, yet TCRdb's version contains in-frame clones alone and is incomplete. This sample has 200,000 to 300,000 clones, with about 83% found just once. The sequencing input was PBMCs. All receptors derive from a woman aged 40 to 55 in good health and CMV-seropositive.

The J gene is TRBJ1-5, the V gene TRBV7-2, with 9 bases matching TRBD1. From germline, CDR1 is SGHTA and CDR2 FQGNSA. There are 14 residues in the CDR3. The V segment lost 5 bases and the J segment 6 bases; nucleotides outside the gene matches: 5. CDR3 coding DNA: TGTGCCAGCAGCGCTGGGACAGGGAGTCAGCCCCAGCATTTT. This sequence encodes CASSAGTGSQPQHF.

The J gene is TRBJ2-7, the V gene TRBV7-8; a possible D gene is TRBD2 (6 bases). There are 15 residues in the CDR3. Trimming removed 5 bases from V and 0 bases from J, with 14 bases in between. Germline CDR1 and CDR2: SGHVS and FQNEAQ. The CDR3, as DNA: TGTGCCAGCAGCGCAGGCCCGACTAGCTCCTACGAGCAGTACTTC. This codes for CASSAGPTSSYEQYF.

The V and J genes are TRBV29-1 and TRBJ2-1, with D possibly TRBD2 on 8 matching bases. The germline CDR1 and CDR2 sequences are SQVTM and ANQGSEA. CDR3 size: 11 residues. The CDR3 nucleotides are TGCGGGGACAGCGGGAGTTGTGAGCAGTTCTTC. Translation gives CGDSGSCEQFF.

This chain uses TRBV9 with TRBJ2-7; no reliable D call. Deletions cut 0 bases from V and 2 bases from J, with 12 bases between. CDR1 and CDR2 (germline): SGDLS, YYNGEE. CDR3 length: 15 residues. The CDR3 protein is CASSVEARPPYEQYF. The CDR3 DNA sequence: TGTGCCAGCAGCGTAGAGGCCAGGCCACCCTACGAGCAGTACTTC.

The chain joins TRBV5-1 to TRBJ2-7, with TRBD2 matching over 9 bases. The germline V gene has CDR1 SGHRS and CDR2 YFSETQ. This CDR3 has 16 residues. V lost 7 bases and J lost 3; bases outside the gene matches: 14. CDR3 sequence (DNA): TGCGCCAGCGGGCGGGGGGACTTAGCGGGAGTCTACGAGCAGTACTTC. Its protein product is CASGRGDLAGVYEQYF.

V gene TRBV7-9 combines with J gene TRBJ2-7, with no clear D. CDR3 length equals 13 residues. V lost 0 bases to trimming and J lost 2 bases, with 5 bases between them. Germline values: CDR1 SEHNR, CDR2 FQNEAQ (reference sequence). In DNA, the CDR3 is TGTGCCAGCAGCTTAGCCAGTCCCTACGAGCAGTACTTC. This encodes CASSLASPYEQYF.

The chain joins TRBV19 to TRBJ1-4, with D unclear. Germline V gene data show CDR1 as LNHDA and CDR2 as SQIVND (reference sequence). CDR3 length equals 15 residues. With 4 bases removed from V and 5 bases from J, the gap between germline ends came to 14 bases. The chain's CDR3 is CASSKEASLNEKLFF. The CDR3 coding sequence is TGTGCCAGTAGTAAAGAGGCCTCGCTGAATGAAAAACTGTTTTTT.

V usage is TRBV4-3 and J usage is TRBJ2-3, with 10 bases lining up with TRBD2. This CDR3 region has 16 residues. Germline V gives CDR1 LGHNA, CDR2 YSLEER. V lost 4 bases to trimming and J lost 9 bases; unmatched junction nucleotides: 13. Written as DNA, the CDR3 is TGCGCCAGCAGCCCAAGCGGGAGGGCCGTCTCGGGCACGCAGTATTTT. This translates into CASSPSGRAVSGTQYF.

The chain uses TRBV19 and TRBJ2-3, with D possibly TRBD2 on 6 matching bases. The CDR3 covers 12 residues. Germline V gives CDR1 LNHDA, CDR2 SQIVND (reference sequence). Deletions cut 11 bases from V and 4 bases from J, with 13 bases between. The CDR3 sequence is CARGTLPDTQYF. The CDR3 nucleotides read TGTGCCCGGGGGACGCTCCCAGATACGCAGTATTTT.

V gene TRBV4-1 combines with J gene TRBJ2-3; D perhaps matches TRBD2 (6 bases). Germline V lookup: CDR1 MGHRA, CDR2 YSYEKL. The CDR3 is 15 amino acids. V lost 2 bases and J 2 bases, leaving 11 bases between the germline ends. CDR3 in DNA: TGCGCCAGCAGCCAATGGGGGGTTTCCACAGATACGCAGTATTTT. This sequence encodes CASSQWGVSTDTQYF.

The chain employs TRBV11-3 and TRBJ2-5; 7 positions agree with TRBD2. V gave up 5 bases and J gave up 5 bases; unmatched junction bases: 11. The germline V gene encodes CDR1 SGHNT and CDR2 YENEEA. The CDR3 consists of 15 residues. Here the CDR3 DNA reads TGTGCCAGCAGCCTCTCCGGCGGGAGCGGTGAGACCCAGTACTTC. Translated, it gives CASSLSGGSGETQYF.

In regard to this clone: The junction does not match germline at one end; this may be a read error. The chain joins TRBV7-7 to TRBJ2-5; tentative D call: TRBD1 (6 bases). The CDR3 runs 13 residues. Germline loops: CDR1 SSHAT, CDR2 FNYEAQ (reference sequence). The CDR3 DNA sequence: TGTGCTAGCAGCCGAGACAGGCAAGAGACCCAGTACTTC. Amino acid sequence: CASSRDRQETQYF.

V and J are TRBV28 and TRBJ2-7, with TRBD2 identical over 12 bases. In germline, CDR1 is MDHEN, CDR2 SYDVKM. The CDR3 runs 16 residues. The V and J ends lost 5 bases and 3 bases, in that order; junction bases with no gene match: 8. DNA for the CDR3: TGTGCCAGCAGTCCCCTTCGGACTAGCGGGATCTACGAGCAGTACTTC. It is translated as CASSPLRTSGIYEQYF.

In the case of this clone: The identical CDR3 is also encoded by other nucleotide sequences in the sample. The chain carries TRBV30 and TRBJ2-7; 7 positions match TRBD2. This CDR3 has 11 amino acids. Germline CDR1 reads GTSNPN; CDR2 reads SVGIG (reference sequence). V gave up 0 bases and J gave up 7 bases; unmatched junction bases: 0. This CDR3 reads CAWSVGGEQYF. CDR3 coding DNA: TGTGCCTGGAGTGTCGGGGGGGAGCAGTACTTC.

This clone was seen a few times. V is TRBV7-8 and J is TRBJ2-7, with 9 bases fitting TRBD2. Trimming cost V 1 base and J 9 bases; bases outside gene matches: 16. The CDR3 is 17 residues long. Looked up from germline, CDR1 is SGHVS and CDR2 is FQNEAQ. The CDR3 reads CASSLEAGGASVPVQYF. In DNA, the CDR3 is TGTGCCAGCAGCTTAGAAGCGGGAGGCGCCTCTGTTCCGGTGCAGTACTTC.

This chain uses TRBV28 with TRBJ1-4; 10 bases align to TRBD1. Per the germline V gene, CDR1 is MDHEN and CDR2 is SYDVKM. The V and J ends lost 5 bases and 8 bases, in that order; junction bases with no gene match: 8. The CDR3 consists of 15 residues. The CDR3 DNA is TGTGCCAGCAGTCTGCCCGGGACAGGGGTGGAAAAACTGTTTTTT. It yields the protein CASSLPGTGVEKLFF.

The chain is built from TRBV7-9 and TRBJ2-1; 7 bases fit TRBD2. Germline V gene sequence: CDR1 SEHNR, CDR2 FQNEAQ (reference sequence). CDR3 size: 15 residues. V lost 2 bases, J lost 9 bases, and 10 bases stayed unmatched. CDR3 in DNA: TGTGCCAGCAGCTTACTCACTAGCGCTCAGAGTGAGCAGTTCTTC. As protein: CASSLLTSAQSEQFF. The full variable domain, with the rest looked up from reference TRBV7-9 and TRBJ2-1, is DTGVSQNPRHKITKRGQNVTFRCDPISEHNRLYWYRQTLGQGPEFLTYFQNEAQLEKSRLLSDRFSAERPKGSFSTLEIQRTEQGDSAMYLCASSLLTSAQSEQFFGPGTRLTVL.

V usage is TRBV28 and J usage is TRBJ2-1; 13 bases align to TRBD2. The trim removed 5 bases at V and 9 bases at J, leaving 10 bases unmatched. The CDR3 loop spans 16 amino acids. Germline CDR1 is MDHEN and CDR2 is SYDVKM. The chain's CDR3 is CASSLLGLAGEVEQFF. CDR3 sequence (DNA): TGTGCCAGCAGTCTACTCGGACTAGCGGGAGAGGTTGAGCAGTTCTTC. Full variable domain (rest looked up from reference TRBV28 and TRBJ2-1): DVKVTQSSRYLVKRTGEKVFLECVQDMDHENMFWYRQDPGLGLRLIYFSYDVKMKEKGDIPEGYSVSREKKERFSLILESASTNQTSMYLCASSLLGLAGEVEQFFGPGTRLTVL.

The rearrangement joins TRBV6-5 to TRBJ1-6; maybe TRBD1 (5 bases). V gave up 7 bases and J gave up 8 bases, with 15 bases separating them. This CDR3 region has 14 residues. Germline lookup yields CDR1 MNHEY and CDR2 SVGAGI. The CDR3 sequence is CASTQGGSDSPLHF. The CDR3 DNA is TGTGCCAGCACTCAGGGAGGGTCGGATTCACCCCTCCACTTT.